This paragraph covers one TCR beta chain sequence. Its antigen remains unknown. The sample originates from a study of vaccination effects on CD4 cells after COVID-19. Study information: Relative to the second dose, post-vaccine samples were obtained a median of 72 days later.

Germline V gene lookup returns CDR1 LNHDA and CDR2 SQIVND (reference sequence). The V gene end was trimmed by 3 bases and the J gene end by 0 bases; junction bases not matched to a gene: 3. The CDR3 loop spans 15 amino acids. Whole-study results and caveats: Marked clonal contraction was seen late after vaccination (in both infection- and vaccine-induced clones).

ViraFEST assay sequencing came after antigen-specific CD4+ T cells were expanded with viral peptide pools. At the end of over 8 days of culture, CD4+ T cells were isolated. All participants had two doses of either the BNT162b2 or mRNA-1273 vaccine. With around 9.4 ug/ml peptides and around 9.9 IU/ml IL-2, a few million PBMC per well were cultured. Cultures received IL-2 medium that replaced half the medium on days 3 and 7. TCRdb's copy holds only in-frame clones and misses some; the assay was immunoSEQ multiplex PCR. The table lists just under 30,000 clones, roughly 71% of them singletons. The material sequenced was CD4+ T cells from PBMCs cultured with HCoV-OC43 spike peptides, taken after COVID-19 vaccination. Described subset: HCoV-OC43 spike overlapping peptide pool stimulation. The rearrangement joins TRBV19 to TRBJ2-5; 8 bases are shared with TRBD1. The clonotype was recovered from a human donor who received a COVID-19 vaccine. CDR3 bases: TGTGCCAGTAGTATCCGCAGGGGGCACCAAGAGACCCAGTACTTC. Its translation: CASSIRRGHQETQYF.